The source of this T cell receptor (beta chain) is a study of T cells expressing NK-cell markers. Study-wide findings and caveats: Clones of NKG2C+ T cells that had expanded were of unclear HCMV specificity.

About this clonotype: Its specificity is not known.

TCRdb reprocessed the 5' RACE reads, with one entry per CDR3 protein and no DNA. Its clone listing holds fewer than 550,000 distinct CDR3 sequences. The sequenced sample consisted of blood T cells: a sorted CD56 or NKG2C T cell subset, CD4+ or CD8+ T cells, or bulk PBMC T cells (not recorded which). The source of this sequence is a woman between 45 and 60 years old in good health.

This chain's CDR3 is CASGRSYYNEQFF. The V gene is TRBV9, the J gene TRBJ2-1. The CDR3 extends over 13 amino acids. Germline V gene sequence: CDR1 SGDLS, CDR2 YYNGEE. Complete variable domain (other parts from reference TRBV9 and TRBJ2-1): DSGVTQTPKHLITATGQRVTLRCSPRSGDLSVYWYQQSLDQGLQFLIQYYNGEERAKGNILERFSAQQFPDLHSELNLSSLELGDSALYFCASGRSYYNEQFFGPGTRLTVL.